The 9 T cell receptor beta chains given below trace back to one sample, sequenced in a study of somatic mutations in cytotoxic T cells in rheumatoid arthritis. Sequencing was performed with immunoSEQ multiplex PCR; in TCRdb, only in-frame clones are kept and a portion is missing. This table holds 14,000 or so clones, more than 70% found once. Sequencing input: CD8+ T cells sorted from blood. These receptor sequences come from an adult with rheumatoid arthritis.

The V and J genes are TRBV27 and TRBJ2-1, with D possibly TRBD1 on 5 matching bases. Germline V gene lookup returns CDR1 MNHEY and CDR2 SMNVEV (reference sequence). The V and J ends lost 4 bases and 3 bases respectively, with 7 bases between them. CDR3 length equals 13 residues. The CDR3 nucleotides are TGTGCCAGCAGTTACACAGGCTACAATGAGCAGTTCTTC. It yields the protein CASSYTGYNEQFF.

This clone was seen only a few times. V gene TRBV5-1 combines with J gene TRBJ2-7; the match to TRBD1 covers 12 bases. The V segment lost 7 bases and the J segment 3 bases; nucleotides outside the gene matches: 8. The CDR3 sequence is 15 residues long. Per germline, CDR1 SGHRS and CDR2 YFSETQ. For the CDR3, the DNA is TGCGCCAGCCGCGCCGGGACAGGGGGCGGCTACGAGCAGTACTTC. Its protein is CASRAGTGGGYEQYF.

This chain connects TRBV4-1 to TRBJ2-1; TRBD2 aligns across 8 bases. This CDR3 comprises 15 residues. The J segment lost 8 bases and the V segment lost 1 base, leaving 7 bases of the junction unmatched. Germline V gene data show CDR1 as MGHRA and CDR2 as YSYEKL. This CDR3 reads CASSQVIGGAHEQFF. CDR3 bases: TGCGCCAGCAGCCAAGTCATCGGGGGGGCCCATGAGCAGTTCTTC.

The chain uses TRBV30 and TRBJ2-6; TRBD1 matches 8 bases. This CDR3 has 18 amino acids. With 1 base clipped from V and 0 bases from J, the junction kept 8 bases outside the gene matches. Per the germline V gene, CDR1 is GTSNPN and CDR2 is SVGIG (reference sequence). CDR3 DNA: TGTGCCTGGAGTGCCGCGGGACAGGCCTACTCTGGGGCCAACGTCCTGACTTTC. Translating gives CAWSAAGQAYSGANVLTF.

The V and J genes are TRBV7-6 and TRBJ2-5, with D tentatively TRBD2 (6 bases). Trimming stripped 4 bases from V and 5 bases from J, with 20 bases between. Looked up from germline, CDR1 is SGHVS and CDR2 is FNYEAQ. There are 16 residues in the CDR3. As DNA, the CDR3 is TGTGCCAGCAGCTCGGGTCATGGAGGGTTCGCGGAGACCCAGTACTTC. This codes for CASSSGHGGFAETQYF.

The V and J genes are TRBV9 and TRBJ2-7; D call uncertain. The V gene lost 0 bases and the J gene lost 0 bases, with 7 bases spanning the gap. The germline CDR1 and CDR2 sequences are SGDLS and YYNGEE. The CDR3 contains 14 residues. CDR3 sequence: CASSVALDSYEQYF. The DNA of the CDR3 is TGTGCCAGCAGCGTAGCCCTCGACTCCTACGAGCAGTACTTC.

This clone was counted between two and nine times. The CDR3 ends on some other residue instead of the conserved phenylalanine or tryptophan, so this is likely a read error. No DNA is shown, since the ends of the CDR3 on it are uncertain; the CDR3 is the one TCRdb lists. The chain uses TRBV28 and TRBJ1-1; the table gives TRBD1 as D, unverified against the DNA. Per germline, CDR1 MDHEN and CDR2 SYDVKM. The CDR3 is 10 amino acids long, termini counted. Here the CDR3 reads CASSLPTGPR.

Here the CDR3 reads CASDKKGDWTGELFF. The DNA of the CDR3 is TGTGCTAGTGATAAGAAAGGGGATTGGACCGGGGAGCTGTTTTTT. V gene TRBV12-5 combines with J gene TRBJ2-2, with D possibly matching TRBD1 (5 bases). Trimming pared 7 bases from V and 5 bases from J, leaving 17 bases between. This CDR3 spans 15 amino acids. Germline loops: CDR1 LGHNT, CDR2 FRNRAP.

The DNA of the CDR3 is TGTGCCAGCAGTTTCACCGGGACTAGCGGTCCCGCAGATACGCAGTATTTT. It encodes CASSFTGTSGPADTQYF. The chain links TRBV27 to TRBJ2-3; 11 bases are shared with TRBD2. Trimming took 3 bases from V and 4 from J; bases not matched to a gene: 9. Germline assignment: CDR1 MNHEY and CDR2 SMNVEV (reference sequence). This CDR3 comprises 17 residues.